Listed here are 25 T cell receptor beta chains from one sample, sequenced in a study of blood T cells in healthy people across ages. It was with a sample-barcoded 5' primer and a J-beta primer mix that a second PCR of about 6 to 11 cycles was run. TCRdb used MiXCR to reprocess the 5' RACE reads, holding one entry per CDR3 protein. This sample yields over 1,300,000 distinct CDR3 sequences, of which roughly 59% are seen a single time; 6.5% to 8% belongs to the top ten. Sequencing used blood. These receptors all stem from a young man in good health.

This chain connects TRBV7-9 to TRBJ1-2; D may be TRBD1 (6 bases). In germline, CDR1 is SEHNR, CDR2 FQNEAQ (reference sequence). The germline V and J ends were trimmed by 5 bases and 3 bases, with 16 bases remaining between them. CDR3 length: 15 residues. CDR3 sequence (DNA): TGTGCCAGCAGCGATCACAGGGACTCGGACTATGGCTACACCTTC. Amino acid sequence: CASSDHRDSDYGYTF.

This clonotype showed up just a few times. The chain joins TRBV20-1 to TRBJ2-5, with 7 bases aligning to TRBD2. With the DNA end fitting TRBJ2-7 better, the J assignment may be wrong. Germline-derived CDR1 and CDR2 are DFQATT and SNEGSKA (reference sequence). The length of the CDR3 is 15 residues. CDR3 sequence (DNA): TGCAGTGCTAGAGAAGGACTAGTGATGTCCTACGAGCAGTACTTC. Translated: CSAREGLVMSYEQYF.

The J gene is TRBJ2-1, the V gene TRBV4-1; maybe TRBD2 (5 bases). Germline lookup yields CDR1 MGHRA and CDR2 YSYEKL. CDR3 length: 16 amino acids. The germline V and J ends were trimmed by 3 bases and 6 bases, with 18 bases remaining between them. CDR3 sequence reads: CASSQYSLAASNEQFF. The CDR3 DNA follows: TGCGCCAGCAGCCAGTACAGTCTAGCTGCGTCCAATGAGCAGTTCTTC.

This clonotype was seen more than once but under ten times. This chain joins TRBV5-1 and TRBJ1-2; no clear D gene. CDR1 is SGHRS and CDR2 is YFSETQ in the germline V gene. This CDR3 has 13 amino acids. Trimming shortened V by 0 bases and J by 3 bases, and 6 bases separated the two germline ends. CDR3 DNA sequence: TGCGCCAGCAGCTTGGTGTCACACTATGGCTACACCTTC. It encodes CASSLVSHYGYTF.

The count of this clonotype is one. The rearrangement joins TRBV9 to TRBJ2-4; D assignment may be TRBD1 or TRBD2 (5 bases each). In germline, CDR1 is SGDLS, CDR2 YYNGEE. The CDR3 is 12 amino acids. V was cut by 4 bases and J by 12 bases, with 14 bases left in between. This CDR3 is CASSKRGGDQYF. Here the CDR3 DNA reads TGTGCCAGCAGCAAGAGGGGTGGGGATCAGTACTTC.

The chain uses TRBV27 and TRBJ2-7, with D perhaps matching TRBD1 or TRBD2 (5 bases each). V was clipped by 6 bases and J by 3 bases, with 15 bases between them. CDR3 length: 14 residues. From germline, CDR1 is MNHEY and CDR2 SMNVEV (reference sequence). The CDR3 DNA sequence: TGTGCCAGCAGCAAAATTGGGACCTACTACGAGCAGTACTTC. It translates to CASSKIGTYYEQYF.

The CDR3 region has the DNA TGTGCCAGCAGTTCAGGGGGAACCCCCACAGATACGCAGTATTTT. This sequence encodes CASSSGGTPTDTQYF. The chain carries TRBV6-2 or TRBV6-3 and TRBJ2-3, with 7 bases fitting TRBD1. Germline V CDR1 and CDR2: MNHEY, SVGEGT. The trim removed 4 bases at V and 2 bases at J, leaving 6 bases unmatched. The CDR3 has 15 amino acids.

This clonotype appeared once. V gene TRBV14 combines with J gene TRBJ2-1; D may be TRBD2 (6 bases). Germline CDR1 SGHDN, CDR2 FVKESK. Trimming took off 3 bases at V and 10 bases at J, with 16 bases between the two ends. CDR3 length: 14 amino acids. CDR3 in DNA: TGTGCCAGCAGCCAGGGACTGGGTATTGGGGAGCAGTTCTTC. The encoded protein is CASSQGLGIGEQFF.

This rearrangement joins TRBV4-1 to TRBJ2-7, with D possibly matching TRBD1 (6 bases). Germline values: CDR1 MGHRA, CDR2 YSYEKL. The V gene lost 6 bases and the J gene lost 4 bases, with 16 bases spanning the gap. The CDR3 runs to 14 residues. The DNA for the CDR3 is TGCGCCAGCAGTCGACCCGACAGGAGGTACGAGCAGTACTTC. This gives the protein CASSRPDRRYEQYF.

This chain links TRBV9 with TRBJ2-5; D is perhaps TRBD1 or TRBD2 (6 bases each). Trimming stripped 4 bases from V and 4 bases from J, with 20 bases between. This CDR3 comprises 16 residues. CDR1 is SGDLS, CDR2 YYNGEE, per germline. The CDR3 coding sequence is TGTGCCAGCAGCCCCTCATCCGGGGGCTTCGGAGAGACCCAGTACTTC. It encodes CASSPSSGGFGETQYF.

V usage is TRBV7-2 and J usage is TRBJ2-2, with a weak D call TRBD2 (6 bases). The V end lost 9 bases, the J end lost 6 bases, and 11 bases lay between the germline ends. Germline V CDR1 and CDR2: SGHTA, FQGNSA. The CDR3 has 12 residues. The CDR3 reads CASRRGPGELFF. CDR3 coding DNA: TGTGCCAGTCGGCGGGGTCCCGGGGAGCTGTTTTTT.

The chain is built from TRBV4-1 and TRBJ1-1, with 12 positions matching TRBD1. The V gene end was trimmed by 5 bases and the J gene end by 8 bases; junction bases not matched to a gene: 9. This CDR3 is built from 15 residues. Germline lookup yields CDR1 MGHRA and CDR2 YSYEKL. The CDR3 spells CASSLGGQGAREAFF. Written as DNA, the CDR3 is TGCGCCAGCAGCTTAGGGGGACAGGGGGCGAGAGAAGCTTTCTTT.

This clonotype was detected a few times. The rearrangement uses TRBV4-1 and TRBJ2-7; 9 bases are a match to TRBD1. Germline V lookup: CDR1 MGHRA, CDR2 YSYEKL. The CDR3 contains 15 residues. V was clipped by 2 bases and J by 4 bases; unmatched bases: 6. The CDR3 sequence: CASSQNRGPLYEQYF. Written as DNA, the CDR3 is TGCGCCAGCAGCCAAAACAGGGGGCCTCTTTACGAGCAGTACTTC.

The chain recombines TRBV29-1 with TRBJ2-4, with 7 bases matching TRBD1. J lost 1 base, V lost 7 bases, and 7 bases had no gene match. This CDR3 contains 14 residues. CDR1 is SQVTM and CDR2 is ANQGSEA in the germline V gene. As DNA, the CDR3 is TGCAGCGCTACAGGGGTTGGGGCCAAAAACATTCAGTACTTC. Its protein product is CSATGVGAKNIQYF.

The rearrangement uses TRBV27 and TRBJ1-5, with 7 bases aligning to TRBD1. Germline V gives CDR1 MNHEY, CDR2 SMNVEV (reference sequence). After removal of 5 bases from V and 2 bases from J, the junction contained 9 bases not matched to a gene. The CDR3 covers 16 residues. CDR3 sequence (DNA): TGTGCCAGCAGTACCCTACAGGGGTCGGGCAATCAGCCCCAGCATTTT. Translated: CASSTLQGSGNQPQHF.

The chain uses TRBV11-2 and TRBJ2-4; perhaps TRBD1 as D (5 bases). Per germline, CDR1 SGHAT and CDR2 FQNNGV. The germline V and J ends were trimmed by 3 bases and 4 bases, with 13 bases remaining between them. The CDR3 loop spans 15 amino acids. CDR3 nucleotides: TGTGCCAGCAGCTTGAACATGGACATGAAAAACATTCAGTACTTC. Encoded protein: CASSLNMDMKNIQYF.

The rearrangement joins TRBV10-3 to TRBJ1-2; perhaps TRBD1 as D (6 bases). Germline values: CDR1 ENHRY, CDR2 SYGVKD. V was pared by 11 bases and J by 4 bases, with 8 bases between. This CDR3 is 10 amino acids long. This CDR3 is CAPQGYGYTF. In DNA, the CDR3 is TGTGCCCCACAGGGCTATGGCTACACCTTC.

The chain combines TRBV6-1 with TRBJ2-7, with D tentatively TRBD1 (6 bases). Trimming shortened V by 1 base and J by 3 bases, and 13 bases separated the two germline ends. CDR1 is MNHNS and CDR2 is SASEGT in the germline V gene. The CDR3 extends over 15 amino acids. This CDR3 reads CASSEVWTEFYEQYF. The CDR3 DNA is TGTGCCAGCAGTGAAGTATGGACAGAGTTCTACGAGCAGTACTTC.

The chain recombines TRBV3-1 with TRBJ1-4, with 8 positions matching TRBD1. CDR1 LGHDT and CDR2 YNNKEL come from the germline V gene (reference sequence). V shed 5 bases and J 5 bases; nucleotides not matched to a gene: 4. The CDR3 extends over 14 amino acids. The CDR3 is CASSARQGNEKLFF. DNA of the CDR3: TGTGCCAGCAGCGCCCGACAGGGGAATGAAAAACTGTTTTTT.

This clonotype was recorded only once. V gene TRBV25-1 combines with J gene TRBJ2-3; possibly TRBD1 for D (5 bases). Trimming removed 5 bases at V and 3 bases at J, with 12 bases between. CDR1 and CDR2 (germline): MGHDK, SYGVNS. The CDR3 spans 14 residues. CDR3 sequence reads: CASSKHTGTDTQYF. The CDR3 DNA reads TGTGCCAGCAGTAAGCACACAGGTACAGATACGCAGTATTTT.

This sequence joins TRBV7-2 and TRBJ2-7; D gene uncertain. The CDR3 contains 13 residues. Germline CDR1 SGHTA, CDR2 FQGNSA. Trimming pared 2 bases from V and 4 bases from J, leaving 9 bases between. The CDR3 loop reads CASSLLPQYEQYF. The CDR3 DNA sequence: TGTGCCAGCAGCTTACTCCCGCAATACGAGCAGTACTTC. Using reference TRBV7-2 and TRBJ2-7 for the parts outside the CDR3, the full variable domain is GAGVSQSPSNKVTEKGKDVELRCDPISGHTALYWYRQSLGQGLEFLIYFQGNSAPDKSGLPSDRFSAERTGGSVSTLTIQRTQQEDSAVYLCASSLLPQYEQYFGPGTRLTVT.

Note on this clonotype: A read error may produce the germline difference seen at one junction end. This sequence joins TRBV12-3 or TRBV12-4 and TRBJ2-1, with TRBD1 matching over 7 bases. This CDR3 has 16 amino acids. This CDR3 is CASSLGQGETYNEQFF. The CDR3 DNA reads as TGTGCCAGCAGTTTAGGCCAGGGGGAGACCTACAACGAGCAGTTCTTC.

Here the CDR3 DNA reads TGTGCCACCCACTTCACACGGGCAGCGAAGCAAGAGACCCAGTACTTC. It codes for CATHFTRAAKQETQYF. V gene TRBV6-2 or TRBV6-3 combines with J gene TRBJ2-5; D is ambiguous. The CDR3 runs to 16 residues. Trimming left V 10 bases short and J 2 bases short, with 23 bases between. CDR1 and CDR2 from the germline V gene are MNHEY and SVGEGT.

CDR3: CASSPGQLIYGYTF. The CDR3 nucleotides are TGTGCCAGCAGCCCGGGACAGCTCATCTATGGCTACACCTTC. The chain recombines TRBV9 with TRBJ1-2; 7 bases map to TRBD1. The CDR3 runs 14 residues. V lost 4 bases and J lost 4; bases outside the gene matches: 7. The germline V gene encodes CDR1 SGDLS and CDR2 YYNGEE.

In its sample, this clonotype was seen a few times. This sequence joins TRBV29-1 and TRBJ2-5; D is unresolved. Germline lookup yields CDR1 SQVTM and CDR2 ANQGSEA. V was trimmed by 0 bases and J by 4 bases, leaving 12 bases between them. The CDR3 is 14 residues long. The CDR3 sequence is CSVEDPTEPETQYF. CDR3 nucleotide sequence: TGCAGCGTTGAAGATCCAACGGAACCAGAGACCCAGTACTTC. The full variable domain, in which reference TRBV29-1 and TRBJ2-5 provide the parts outside the CDR3, is SAVISQKPSRDICQRGTSLTIQCQVDSQVTMMFWYRQQPGQSLTLIATANQGSEATYESGFVIDKFPISRPNLTFSTLTVSNMSPEDSSIYLCSVEDPTEPETQYFGPGTRLLVL.